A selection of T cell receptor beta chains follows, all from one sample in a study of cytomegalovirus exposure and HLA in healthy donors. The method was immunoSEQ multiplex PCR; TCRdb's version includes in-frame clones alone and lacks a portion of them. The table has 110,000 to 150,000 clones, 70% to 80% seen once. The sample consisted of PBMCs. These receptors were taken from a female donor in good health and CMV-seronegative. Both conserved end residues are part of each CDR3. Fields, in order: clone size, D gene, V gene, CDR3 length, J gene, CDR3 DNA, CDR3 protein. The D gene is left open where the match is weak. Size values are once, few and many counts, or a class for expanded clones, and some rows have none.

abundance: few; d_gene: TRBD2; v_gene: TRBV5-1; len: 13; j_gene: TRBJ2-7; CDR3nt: TGCGCCAGCGGGACTAGCGGGGGTTACGAGCAGTACTTC; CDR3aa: CASGTSGGYEQYF
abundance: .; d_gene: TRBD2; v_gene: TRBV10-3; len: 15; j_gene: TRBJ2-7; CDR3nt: TGTGCCATCAGTAAGGGGGGACTAGCGGGTAACGAGCAGTACTTC; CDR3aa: CAISKGGLAGNEQYF
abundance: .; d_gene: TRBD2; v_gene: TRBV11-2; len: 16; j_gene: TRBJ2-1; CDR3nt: TGTGCCAGCAGCTATCGGGGGCGGGAGGGCCTAGATGAGCAGTTCTTC; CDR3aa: CASSYRGREGLDEQFF
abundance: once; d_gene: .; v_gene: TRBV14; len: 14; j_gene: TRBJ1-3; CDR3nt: TGTGCCAGCAGCCAAAGGCAGGGTGGGAACACCATATATTTT; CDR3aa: CASSQRQGGNTIYF
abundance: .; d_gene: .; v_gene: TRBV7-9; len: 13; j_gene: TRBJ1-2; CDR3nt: TGTGCCAGCAGCTTAGAGACGGGTGGAGGCTACACCTTC; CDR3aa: CASSLETGGGYTF
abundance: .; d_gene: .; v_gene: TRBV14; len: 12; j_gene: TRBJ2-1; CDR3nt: TGTGCCAGCAGCCAGACCGGGAGAGAGCAGTTCTTC; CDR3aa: CASSQTGREQFF
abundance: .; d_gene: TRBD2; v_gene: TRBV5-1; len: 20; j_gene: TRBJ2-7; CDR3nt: TGCGCCAGCAGCTTAGGTGGGACTAGCGGGGGGTCGCCGCGTCCCCGCGAGCAGTACTTC; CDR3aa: CASSLGGTSGGSPRPREQYF
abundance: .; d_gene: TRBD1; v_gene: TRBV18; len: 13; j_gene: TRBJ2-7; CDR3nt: TGTGCCAGCTCACCGGACAGGTTCTACGAGCAGTACTTC; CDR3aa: CASSPDRFYEQYF
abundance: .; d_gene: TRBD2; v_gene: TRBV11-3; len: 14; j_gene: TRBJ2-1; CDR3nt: TGTGCCAGCGGCCGACTAGCGTCACGCAATGAGCAGTTCTTC; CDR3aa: CASGRLASRNEQFF
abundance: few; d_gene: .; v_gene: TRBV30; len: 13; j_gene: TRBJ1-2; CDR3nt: TGTGCCTCTTCAGGGGCTTCTTCGTATGGCTACACCTTC; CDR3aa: CASSGASSYGYTF
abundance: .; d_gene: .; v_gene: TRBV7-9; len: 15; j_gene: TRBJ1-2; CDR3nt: TGTGCCAGCAGCTTAACCCCGGGACACAACTATGGCTACACCTTC; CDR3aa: CASSLTPGHNYGYTF
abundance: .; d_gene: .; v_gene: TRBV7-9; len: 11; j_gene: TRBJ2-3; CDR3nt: TGTGCCAGCAGCTCCAAGGGGACGCAGTATTTT; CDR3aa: CASSSKGTQYF
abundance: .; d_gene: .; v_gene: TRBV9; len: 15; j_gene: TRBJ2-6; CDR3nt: TGTGCCAGCAGCGCTAGGGGCTCTGGGGCCAACGTCCTGACTTTC; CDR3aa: CASSARGSGANVLTF
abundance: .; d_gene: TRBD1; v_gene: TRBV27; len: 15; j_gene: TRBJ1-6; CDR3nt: TGTGCCAGCAGGGAGATCCGGGACAGGGGCTCACCCCTCCACTTT; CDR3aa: CASREIRDRGSPLHF
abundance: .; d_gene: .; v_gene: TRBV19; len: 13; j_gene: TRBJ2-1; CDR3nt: TGTGCCAGTAGTCTCACATCAGACAATGAGCAGTTCTTC; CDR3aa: CASSLTSDNEQFF
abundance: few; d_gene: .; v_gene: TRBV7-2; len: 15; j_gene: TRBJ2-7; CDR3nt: TGTGCCAGCAGCTTAGCCCAGGGGCCCTCCTACGAGCAGTACTTC; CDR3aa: CASSLAQGPSYEQYF
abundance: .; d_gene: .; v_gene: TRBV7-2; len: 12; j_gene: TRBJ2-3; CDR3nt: TGTGCCAGCAGCTACCAGGCAGATACGCAGTATTTT; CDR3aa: CASSYQADTQYF
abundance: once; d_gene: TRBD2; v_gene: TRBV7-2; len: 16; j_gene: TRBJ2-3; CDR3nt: TGTGCCAGCAGCTCCCGACTAGCGGGAGGCACAGATACGCAGTATTTT; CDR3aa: CASSSRLAGGTDTQYF
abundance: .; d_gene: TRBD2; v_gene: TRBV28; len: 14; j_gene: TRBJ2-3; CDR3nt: TGTGCCAGCAGCCTAGCGGGGGAAGCAGATACGCAGTATTTT; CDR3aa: CASSLAGEADTQYF
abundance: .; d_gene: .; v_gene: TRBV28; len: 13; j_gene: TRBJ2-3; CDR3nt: TGTGCCAGCATCGGCGGGGCGGCGGATACGCAGTATTTT; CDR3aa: CASIGGAADTQYF
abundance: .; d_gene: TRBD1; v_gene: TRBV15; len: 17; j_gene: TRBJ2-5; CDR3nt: TGTGCCACCAGCAGAGGATTATCGACAGGGGGGGAAGAGACCCAGTACTTC; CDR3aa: CATSRGLSTGGEETQYF
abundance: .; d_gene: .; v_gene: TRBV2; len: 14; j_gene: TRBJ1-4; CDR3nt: TGTGCCAGCAGAAGGGCTGCGAGGGATGAAAAACTGTTTTTT; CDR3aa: CASRRAARDEKLFF
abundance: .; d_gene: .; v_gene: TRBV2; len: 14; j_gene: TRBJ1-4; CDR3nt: TGTGCCAGCAGTGGGTGGGACCGGGAGGAAAAACTGTTTTTT; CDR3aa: CASSGWDREEKLFF
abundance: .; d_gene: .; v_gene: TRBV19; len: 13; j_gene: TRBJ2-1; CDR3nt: TGTGCCAGTACTCGACAGGCGTACAATGAGCAGTTCTTC; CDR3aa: CASTRQAYNEQFF
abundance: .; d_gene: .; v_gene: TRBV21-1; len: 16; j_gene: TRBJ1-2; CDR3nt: TGTGCCAGCAGCAAACTCAAATCTCTACCCTTCTATGGCTACACCTTC; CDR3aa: CASSKLKSLPFYGYTF
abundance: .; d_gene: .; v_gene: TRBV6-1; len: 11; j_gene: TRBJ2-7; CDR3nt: TGTGCCAGCAGTGAACCCGGCGAGCAGTACTTC; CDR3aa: CASSEPGEQYF
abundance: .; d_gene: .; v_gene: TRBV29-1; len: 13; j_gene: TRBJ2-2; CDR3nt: TGCAGCCTTCGGCGGACGAACACCGGGGAGCTGTTTTTT; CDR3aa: CSLRRTNTGELFF
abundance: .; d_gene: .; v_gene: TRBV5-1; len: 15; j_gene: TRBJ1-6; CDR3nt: TGCGCCAGCAGCTTGAGGACAGATCCTAATTCACCCCTCCACTTT; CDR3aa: CASSLRTDPNSPLHF
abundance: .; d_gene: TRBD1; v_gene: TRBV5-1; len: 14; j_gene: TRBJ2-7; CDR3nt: TGCGCCAGCAGCATCCGGGACAGGGCCCACGAGCAGTACTTC; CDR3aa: CASSIRDRAHEQYF
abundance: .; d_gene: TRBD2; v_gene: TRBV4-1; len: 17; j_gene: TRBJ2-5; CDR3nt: TGCGCCAGCAGCCAAACCTTAGTGCGGGGGACCCCCGAGACCCAGTACTTC; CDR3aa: CASSQTLVRGTPETQYF
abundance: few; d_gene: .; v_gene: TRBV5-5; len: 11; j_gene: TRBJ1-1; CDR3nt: .; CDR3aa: CASILEADAFF
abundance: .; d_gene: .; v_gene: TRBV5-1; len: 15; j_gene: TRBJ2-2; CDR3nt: TGCGCCAGCAGCAGCTTAAAACCGAACACCGGGGAGCTGTTTTTT; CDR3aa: CASSSLKPNTGELFF
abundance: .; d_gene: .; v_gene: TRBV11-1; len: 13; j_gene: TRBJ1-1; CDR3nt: TGTGCCAGCAGCTTAGACAGGGACACTGAAGCTTTCTTT; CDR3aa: CASSLDRDTEAFF
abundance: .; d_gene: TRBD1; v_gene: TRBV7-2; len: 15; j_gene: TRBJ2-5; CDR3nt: TGTGCCAGCAGCTTAGCGGGACAGGTCCAAGAGACCCAGTACTTC; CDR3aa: CASSLAGQVQETQYF
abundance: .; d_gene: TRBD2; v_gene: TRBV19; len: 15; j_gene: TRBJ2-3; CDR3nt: TGTGCCAGTAGTTCCGGTGGGGGGGTAGGAGATACGCAGTATTTT; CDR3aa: CASSSGGGVGDTQYF
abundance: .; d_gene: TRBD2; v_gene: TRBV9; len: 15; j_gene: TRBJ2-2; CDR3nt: TGTGCCAGCACCTATACTAGCGAGAACACCGGGGAGCTGTTTTTT; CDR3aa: CASTYTSENTGELFF
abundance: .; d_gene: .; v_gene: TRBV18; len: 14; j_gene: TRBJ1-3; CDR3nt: TGTGCCAGCTCAAAGGGGTCCTCTGGAAACACCATATATTTT; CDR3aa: CASSKGSSGNTIYF
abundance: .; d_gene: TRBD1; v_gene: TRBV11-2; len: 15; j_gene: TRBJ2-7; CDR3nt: TGTGCCAGCAGCCAGGCGGGGACAGGGGGCTACGAGCAGTACTTC; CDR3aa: CASSQAGTGGYEQYF
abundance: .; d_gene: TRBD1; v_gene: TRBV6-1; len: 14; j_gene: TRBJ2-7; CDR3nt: TGTGCCAGCAAGGAACAGGGGGCCTCCTACGAGCAGTACTTC; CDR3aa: CASKEQGASYEQYF
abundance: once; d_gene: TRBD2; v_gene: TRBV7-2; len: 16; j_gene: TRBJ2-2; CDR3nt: TGTGCCAGCAGCTTGCCGGGGGGGCCCCGCACCGGGGAGCTGTTTTTT; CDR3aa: CASSLPGGPRTGELFF
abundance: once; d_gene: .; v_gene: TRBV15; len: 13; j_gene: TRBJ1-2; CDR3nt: TGTGCCACCAGTACGACTGAGCGCTATGGCTACACCTTC; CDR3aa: CATSTTERYGYTF
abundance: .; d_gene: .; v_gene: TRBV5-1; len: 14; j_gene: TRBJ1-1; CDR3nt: TGCGCCAGCAGCTTGGGTGAGGGCGTCGCTGAAGCTTTCTTT; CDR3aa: CASSLGEGVAEAFF
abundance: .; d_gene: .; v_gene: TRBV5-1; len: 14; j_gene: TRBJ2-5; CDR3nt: TGCGCCAGCAGTGTCTGGGGAGGAGGGGAGACCCAGTACTTC; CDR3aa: CASSVWGGGETQYF
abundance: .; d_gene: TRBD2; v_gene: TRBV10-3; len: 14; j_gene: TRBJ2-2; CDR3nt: TGTGCCATCAAAGCGGGGGCGGACACCGGGGAGCTGTTTTTT; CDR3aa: CAIKAGADTGELFF
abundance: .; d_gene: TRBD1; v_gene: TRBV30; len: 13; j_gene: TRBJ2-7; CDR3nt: TGTGCCTGGGCTGACAGGGTAGGGGACGAGCAGCACTTC; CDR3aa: CAWADRVGDEQHF
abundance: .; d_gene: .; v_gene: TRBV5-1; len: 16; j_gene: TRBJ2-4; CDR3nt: TGCGCCAGCAGTTCTGGTGCGTCGGAGGCCAAAAACATTCAGTACTTC; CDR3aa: CASSSGASEAKNIQYF
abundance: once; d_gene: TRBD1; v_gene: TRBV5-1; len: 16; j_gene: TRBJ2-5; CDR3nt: TGCGCCAGCAGCTCGAGAACAGGGGGGACAGAAGAGACCCAGTACTTC; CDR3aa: CASSSRTGGTEETQYF
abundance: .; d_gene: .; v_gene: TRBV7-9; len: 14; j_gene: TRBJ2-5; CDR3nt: TGTGCCAGCAGCTTAGTGGGACAAGGGGAGACCCAGTACTTC; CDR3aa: CASSLVGQGETQYF
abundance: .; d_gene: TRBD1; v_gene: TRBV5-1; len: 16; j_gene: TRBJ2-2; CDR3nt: TGCGCCAGCAGCCTGCACGGGACAGCGAACACCGGGGAGCTGTTTTTT; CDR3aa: CASSLHGTANTGELFF
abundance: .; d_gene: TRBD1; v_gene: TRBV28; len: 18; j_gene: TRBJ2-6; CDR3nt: TGTGCCAGCAGTCCCAGGACAGGGGCCGCCTCTGGGGCCAACGTCCTGACTTTC; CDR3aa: CASSPRTGAASGANVLTF
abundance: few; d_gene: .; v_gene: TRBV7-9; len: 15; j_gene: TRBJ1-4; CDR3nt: TGTGCCAGCAGCAACCGGGGGACAACTAATGAAAAACTGTTTTTT; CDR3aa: CASSNRGTTNEKLFF
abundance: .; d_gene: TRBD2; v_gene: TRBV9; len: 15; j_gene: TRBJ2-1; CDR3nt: TGTGCCAGCAGCGTAGGCGGGGGGCCCCACAATGAGCAGTTCTTC; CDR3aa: CASSVGGGPHNEQFF
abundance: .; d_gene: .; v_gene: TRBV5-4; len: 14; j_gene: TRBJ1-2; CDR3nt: TGTGCCAGCAGTCCCCCCCGAGGCGGCTATGGCTACACCTTC; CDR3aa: CASSPPRGGYGYTF
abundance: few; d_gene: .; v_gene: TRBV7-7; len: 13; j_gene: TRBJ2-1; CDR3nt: TGTGCTAGCAGCGTAGGACAGAACAATGAGCAGTTCTTC; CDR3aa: CASSVGQNNEQFF
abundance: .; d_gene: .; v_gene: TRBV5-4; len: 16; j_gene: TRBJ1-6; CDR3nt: TGTGCCAGCAGCTTGGCCACAGGACGCGTTGATAATACCCTCCACTTT; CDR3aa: CASSLATGRVDNTLHF